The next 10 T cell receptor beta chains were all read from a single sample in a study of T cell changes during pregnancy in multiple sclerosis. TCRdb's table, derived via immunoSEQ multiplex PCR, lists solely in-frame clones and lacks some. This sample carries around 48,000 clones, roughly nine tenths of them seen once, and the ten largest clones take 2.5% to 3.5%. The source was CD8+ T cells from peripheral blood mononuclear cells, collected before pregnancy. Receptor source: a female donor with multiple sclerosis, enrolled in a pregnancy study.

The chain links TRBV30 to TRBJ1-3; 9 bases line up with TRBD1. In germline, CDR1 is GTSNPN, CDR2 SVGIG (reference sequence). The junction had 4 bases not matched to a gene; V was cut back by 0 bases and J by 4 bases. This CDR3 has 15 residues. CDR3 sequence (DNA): TGTGCCTGGAGTGTACAGGGGGCAGGGGGAAACACCATATATTTT. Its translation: CAWSVQGAGGNTIYF. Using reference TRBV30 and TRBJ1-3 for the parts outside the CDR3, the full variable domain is SQTIHQWPATLVQPVGSPLSLECTVEGTSNPNLYWYRQAAGRGLQLLFYSVGIGQISSEVPQNLSASRPQDRQFILSSKKLLLSDSGFYLCAWSVQGAGGNTIYFGEGSWLTVV.

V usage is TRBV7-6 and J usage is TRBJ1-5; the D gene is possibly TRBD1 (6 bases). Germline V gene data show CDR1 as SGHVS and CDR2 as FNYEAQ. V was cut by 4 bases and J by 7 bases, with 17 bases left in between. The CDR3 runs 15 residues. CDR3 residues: CASSSDSGLGQPQHF. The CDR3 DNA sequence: TGTGCCAGCAGCTCGGACAGTGGTTTAGGGCAGCCCCAGCATTTT.

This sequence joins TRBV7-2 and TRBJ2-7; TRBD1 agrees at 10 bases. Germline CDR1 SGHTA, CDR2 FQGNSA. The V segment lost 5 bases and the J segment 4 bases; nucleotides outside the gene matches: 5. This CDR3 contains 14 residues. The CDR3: CASSLGQGGYEQYF. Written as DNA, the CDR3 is TGTGCCAGCAGCCTCGGACAGGGGGGGTACGAGCAGTACTTC. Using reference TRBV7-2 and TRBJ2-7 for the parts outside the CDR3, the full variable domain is GAGVSQSPSNKVTEKGKDVELRCDPISGHTALYWYRQSLGQGLEFLIYFQGNSAPDKSGLPSDRFSAERTGGSVSTLTIQRTQQEDSAVYLCASSLGQGGYEQYFGPGTRLTVT.

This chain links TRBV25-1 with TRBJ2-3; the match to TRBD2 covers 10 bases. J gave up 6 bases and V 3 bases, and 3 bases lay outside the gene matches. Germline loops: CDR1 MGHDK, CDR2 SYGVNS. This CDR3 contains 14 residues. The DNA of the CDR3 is TGTGCCAGCAGTGACTGGACTAGCGGCGATACGCAGTATTTT. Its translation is CASSDWTSGDTQYF.

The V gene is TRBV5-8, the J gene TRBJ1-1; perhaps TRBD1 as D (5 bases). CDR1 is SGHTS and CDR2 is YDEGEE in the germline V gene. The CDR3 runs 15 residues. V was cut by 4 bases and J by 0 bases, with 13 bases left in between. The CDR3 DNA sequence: TGTGCCAGCAGCCTCCTGGGACTGATGAACACTGAAGCTTTCTTT. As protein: CASSLLGLMNTEAFF.

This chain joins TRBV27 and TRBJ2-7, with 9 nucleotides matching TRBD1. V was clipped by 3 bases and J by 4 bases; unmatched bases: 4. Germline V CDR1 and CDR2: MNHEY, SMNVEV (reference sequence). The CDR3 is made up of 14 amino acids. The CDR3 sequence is CASSLGTGRYEQYF. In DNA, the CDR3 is TGTGCCAGCAGTTTGGGGACAGGGCGATACGAGCAGTACTTC.

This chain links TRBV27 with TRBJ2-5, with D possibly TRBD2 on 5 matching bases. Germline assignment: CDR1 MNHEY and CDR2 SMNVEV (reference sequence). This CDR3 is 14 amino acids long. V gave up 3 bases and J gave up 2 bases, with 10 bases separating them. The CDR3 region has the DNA TGTGCCAGCAGTTTTGAGGGTTCTCAAGAGACCCAGTACTTC. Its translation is CASSFEGSQETQYF.

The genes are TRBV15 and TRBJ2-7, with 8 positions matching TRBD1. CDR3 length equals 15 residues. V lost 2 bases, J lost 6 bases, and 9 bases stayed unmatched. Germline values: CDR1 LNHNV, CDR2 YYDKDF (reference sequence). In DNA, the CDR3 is TGTGCCACCAGCAGACCCCCGGGACAGGCGGTCGAGCAGTACTTC. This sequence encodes CATSRPPGQAVEQYF.

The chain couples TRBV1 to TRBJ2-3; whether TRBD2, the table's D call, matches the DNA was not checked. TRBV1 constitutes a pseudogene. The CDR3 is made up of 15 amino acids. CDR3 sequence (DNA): TGCACCAGCAGCTCTCCCCTGACTAGCACAGATACGCAGTATTTT. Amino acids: CTSSSPLTSTDTQYF.

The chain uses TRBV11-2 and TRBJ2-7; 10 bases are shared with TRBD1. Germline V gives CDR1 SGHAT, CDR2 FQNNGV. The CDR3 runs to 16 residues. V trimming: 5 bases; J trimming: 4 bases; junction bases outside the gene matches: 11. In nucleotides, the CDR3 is TGTGCCAGCAGCGCAGGGACAGGGGAGTCCTTATACGAGCAGTACTTC. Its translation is CASSAGTGESLYEQYF. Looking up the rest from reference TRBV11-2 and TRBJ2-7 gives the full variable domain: EAGVAQSPRYKIIEKRQSVAFWCNPISGHATLYWYQQILGQGPKLLIQFQNNGVVDDSQLPKDRFSAERLKGVDSTLKIQPAKLEDSAVYLCASSAGTGESLYEQYFGPGTRLTVT.